The present TCR beta chain was sequenced within a study of identical twins. Study-level points and caveats: Invariant populations such as MAIT and iNKT cells could partly muddle zero-insertion analyses.

At least ten counts were recorded for this clonotype. Antigen unknown. In TCRdb, the 5' RACE reads were re-called with MiXCR into one record per CDR3 protein. The sample includes a few hundred thousand distinct CDR3 sequences, 9.6% of them seen just once. Germline V gene lookup returns CDR1 SGHTA and CDR2 FQGNSA. The CDR3 has 15 amino acids. After removal of 4 bases from V and 7 bases from J, the junction contained 8 bases not matched to a gene. The same specimen was also included in a second study, on yellow fever vaccine responses in identical twins. As reported in that work: As reported, the vaccine T cell response of twins seemed partly convergent and partly personalized.

This sequence joins TRBV7-2 and TRBJ2-7; TRBD1 aligns across 12 bases. Sequenced material: PBMCs. This clonotype was sampled from a woman between 18 and 29 years old in good health. CDR3 sequence: CASSSGGQGAREQYF. The CDR3 DNA reads TGTGCCAGCAGCTCGGGGGGACAGGGGGCTAGAGAGCAGTACTTC.